This passage covers 24 T cell receptor beta chains from one sample sequenced in a study of response to subunit inactivated influenza vaccine. Via MiXCR, TCRdb re-called the RT-PCR reads, giving one row per CDR3 protein. There are approximately 680,000 distinct CDR3 sequences in the sample; 15% to 17% occur only once, and roughly 10% lies in the top ten. The sequenced sample was PBMCs from blood, obtained less than 13 days after vaccination. The receptor source for this set is a man in his fifties or sixties who received an inactivated influenza vaccine.

J is TRBJ1-2 and V is TRBV10-3; 8 positions match TRBD1. J was trimmed by 6 bases and V by 4 bases; bases with no gene match: 1. Germline V CDR1 and CDR2: ENHRY, SYGVKD. CDR3 size: 12 residues. CDR3 in amino acids: CAISAGGNGYTF. The CDR3 nucleotides read TGTGCCATCAGTGCAGGGGGCAATGGCTACACCTTC.

This clonotype has just a few counts. This CDR3 is CASSPGGTDRLTDTQYF. CDR3 bases: TGTGCCAGCAGCCCCGGCGGGACGGATAGACTCACAGATACGCAGTATTTT. The V gene is TRBV6-1, the J gene TRBJ2-3; D is perhaps TRBD2 (6 bases). Per germline, CDR1 MNHNS and CDR2 SASEGT. The CDR3 runs 17 residues. Trimming removed 6 bases from V and 2 bases from J, with 21 bases in between.

This chain connects TRBV6-1 to TRBJ1-6; the D gene is possibly TRBD1 (5 bases). CDR1 is MNHNS, CDR2 SASEGT, per germline. The V end was cut by 6 bases, the J end by 6 bases, with 15 bases between. The CDR3 has 15 amino acids. CDR3 residues: CASSKTGTSNSPLHF. CDR3 sequence (DNA): TGTGCCAGCAGCAAGACCGGGACGAGTAATTCACCCCTCCACTTT.

The rearrangement joins TRBV19 to TRBJ2-5; no clear D. Germline V gene lookup returns CDR1 LNHDA and CDR2 SQIVND (reference sequence). The CDR3 runs 13 residues. The ends were cut back, 1 base at V and 3 bases at J, with 6 bases in the middle. The CDR3 is CASSIAVKETQYF. For the CDR3, the DNA is TGTGCCAGTAGTATAGCCGTCAAAGAGACCCAGTACTTC.

The rearrangement links TRBV25-1 to TRBJ2-7; TRBD2 aligns across 8 bases. CDR1 and CDR2 from the germline V gene are MGHDK and SYGVNS. This CDR3 has 14 residues. The trim removed 4 bases at V and 7 bases at J, leaving 9 bases unmatched. For the CDR3, the DNA is TGTGCCAGCAGTGCGACTAGCGCAGGCCTGGAGCAGTACTTC. Protein: CASSATSAGLEQYF.

This clonotype was recorded at least ten times. The chain links TRBV7-9 to TRBJ1-6, with TRBD1 matching 9 bases. The CDR3 has 16 residues. Germline assignment: CDR1 SEHNR and CDR2 FQNEAQ (reference sequence). V shed 5 bases and J 9 bases; nucleotides not matched to a gene: 11. The CDR3 region is CASSSIQGALVSPLHF. The CDR3 bases are TGTGCCAGCAGCAGTATACAGGGGGCGTTGGTTTCACCCCTCCACTTT.

The chain recombines TRBV6-2 or TRBV6-3 with TRBJ1-5, with D hard to call. Trimming stripped 5 bases from V and 6 bases from J, with 11 bases between. The CDR3 is 13 amino acids. The germline V gene encodes CDR1 MNHEY and CDR2 SVGEGT. CDR3 bases: TGTGCCAGCAGTCGGACGGTCCTTCAGCCCCAGCATTTT. It encodes CASSRTVLQPQHF.

This clonotype turned up a few times. The chain uses TRBV28 and TRBJ2-2, with TRBD1 matching 7 bases. The CDR3 consists of 16 residues. The J segment lost 6 bases and the V segment lost 1 base, leaving 8 bases of the junction unmatched. Germline values: CDR1 MDHEN, CDR2 SYDVKM. As DNA, the CDR3 is TGTGCCAGCAGTTTATACGACAGGGTATCCCCCGGGGAGCTGTTTTTT. Its translation: CASSLYDRVSPGELFF.

J is TRBJ2-1 and V is TRBV7-3; TRBD1 matches 7 bases. Germline V gene sequence: CDR1 SGHTA, CDR2 FQGTGA. The trim removed 6 bases at V and 3 bases at J, leaving 8 bases unmatched. The CDR3 sequence is 15 residues long. CDR3 sequence (DNA): TGTGCCAGCAGTTCCGACAGGGCGGGCTACAATGAGCAGTTCTTC. Protein: CASSSDRAGYNEQFF.

This clonotype was picked up many times. This chain joins TRBV25-1 and TRBJ2-7, with 7 bases identical to TRBD1. This CDR3 is 14 amino acids long. The V gene end was trimmed by 2 bases and the J gene end by 2 bases; junction bases not matched to a gene: 3. Germline V gene data show CDR1 as MGHDK and CDR2 as SYGVNS. The CDR3 DNA sequence: TGTGCCAGCAGTGAAGGGACAGACCCCTACGAGCAGTACTTC. Protein: CASSEGTDPYEQYF.

V usage is TRBV27 and J usage is TRBJ2-7, with 8 bases identical to TRBD1. The CDR3 contains 14 residues. In germline, CDR1 is MNHEY, CDR2 SMNVEV (reference sequence). Trimming at V came to 1 base and at J to 4 bases, leaving 3 bases not matched to a gene. The CDR3 DNA reads as TGTGCCAGCAGTTTATTGGGACAGGCATACGAGCAGTACTTC. Residues: CASSLLGQAYEQYF.

In its sample, this clonotype was seen a few times. The chain is built from TRBV12-3 or TRBV12-4 and TRBJ2-2; weak D call: TRBD2 (6 bases). The ends were cut back, 3 bases at V and 7 bases at J, with 15 bases in the middle. The CDR3 is 15 residues long. The CDR3 nucleotides read TGTGCCAGCAGTTTTGGGGGGATTGTCGGCGGGGAGCTGTTTTTT. This sequence encodes CASSFGGIVGGELFF.

The rearrangement links TRBV12-5 to TRBJ2-2; D is perhaps TRBD1 or TRBD2 (5 bases each). Per germline, CDR1 LGHNT and CDR2 FRNRAP. The CDR3 spans 13 residues. V dropped 6 bases and J dropped 2 bases, with 7 bases sitting between them. CDR3 in DNA: TGTGCTAGTGGCCGGGACAACACCGGGGAGCTGTTTTTT. Its protein is CASGRDNTGELFF. The whole variable domain, remainder taken from reference TRBV12-5 and TRBJ2-2, is DARVTQTPRHKVTEMGQEVTMRCQPILGHNTVFWYRQTMMQGLELLAYFRNRAPLDDSGMPKDRFSAEMPDATLATLKIQPSEPRDSAVYFCASGRDNTGELFFGEGSRLTVL.

This clonotype was seen more than once but under ten times. CDR3 bases: TGCGCCAGCAGCCGCGGACAGGTAGATAATTCACCCCTCCACTTT. Protein product: CASSRGQVDNSPLHF. The V call is TRBV4-3, the J call TRBJ1-6; 7 bases align to TRBD1. The CDR3 has 15 residues. J was trimmed by 5 bases and V by 4 bases; bases with no gene match: 5. Per the germline V gene, CDR1 is LGHNA and CDR2 is YSLEER.

This clonotype has just a few counts. The chain has TRBV28 and TRBJ2-1, with TRBD2 as a possible D gene (5 bases). The ends were cut back, 4 bases at V and 6 bases at J, with 13 bases in the middle. Germline V lookup: CDR1 MDHEN, CDR2 SYDVKM. This CDR3 is 14 amino acids long. For the CDR3, the DNA is TGTGCCAGCAGTTCGCTGGTCCTAGCCAATGAGCAGTTCTTC. Protein: CASSSLVLANEQFF. The full variable domain, completed using reference TRBV28 and TRBJ2-1, is DVKVTQSSRYLVKRTGEKVFLECVQDMDHENMFWYRQDPGLGLRLIYFSYDVKMKEKGDIPEGYSVSREKKERFSLILESASTNQTSMYLCASSSLVLANEQFFGPGTRLTVL.

In this sample, this clonotype turned up a few times. The rearrangement joins TRBV4-3 to TRBJ2-2, with TRBD1 as a possible D gene (6 bases). CDR1 and CDR2 (germline): LGHNA, YSLEER. CDR3 length: 18 residues. Trimming shortened V by 2 bases and J by 5 bases, and 21 bases separated the two germline ends. CDR3 loop: CASSQSRQVTLGTGELFF. In DNA form, the CDR3 reads TGCGCCAGCAGCCAATCCCGACAGGTTACATTGGGTACCGGGGAGCTGTTTTTT.

V gene TRBV10-3 combines with J gene TRBJ1-4; D may be TRBD1 (6 bases). Germline V gene sequence: CDR1 ENHRY, CDR2 SYGVKD. This CDR3 has 12 amino acids. Between the trimmed V and J ends, which lost 3 bases and 7 bases, there was a span of 6 bases. CDR3 residues: CAISDRGEKLFF. The DNA of the CDR3 is TGTGCCATCAGTGACAGGGGTGAAAAACTGTTTTTT.

This clonotype was found a few times. V is TRBV5-1 and J is TRBJ2-7, with 9 bases that match TRBD1. CDR3 length: 14 residues. Germline values: CDR1 SGHRS, CDR2 YFSETQ. V gave up 3 bases and J gave up 4 bases; unmatched junction bases: 5. CDR3 nucleotide sequence: TGCGCCAGCAGCTCGGCAGGACAGGGGTACGAGCAGTACTTC. Its protein is CASSSAGQGYEQYF.

This clonotype occurred a few times. A junction end diverges from the germline sequence, so it may reflect a read error. The chain carries TRBV20-1 and TRBJ1-1, with a possible D match to TRBD1 (5 bases). This CDR3 region has 13 residues. From germline, CDR1 is DFQATT and CDR2 SNEGSKA (reference sequence). The CDR3 DNA follows: TGCAGGGCTACCGGGACTATGAACACTGAAGCTTTCTTT. Translating it yields CRATGTMNTEAFF.

The chain is built from TRBV5-1 and TRBJ2-3; D may correspond to TRBD1 or TRBD2 (6 bases each). The germline V and J ends were trimmed by 4 bases and 4 bases, with 13 bases remaining between them. This CDR3 contains 14 residues. Per the germline V gene, CDR1 is SGHRS and CDR2 is YFSETQ. CDR3 nucleotide sequence: TGCGCCAGCAGCGGGGGCTGGGGGGCAGATACGCAGTATTTT. Residues: CASSGGWGADTQYF.

This chain links TRBV6-5 with TRBJ2-7, with 9 bases matching TRBD1. The ends lost 2 bases at V and 7 bases at J; junction bases unmatched: 3. The CDR3 extends over 13 amino acids. The germline gives CDR1 MNHEY, CDR2 SVGAGI. Here the CDR3 reads CASSYGTGQEQYF. CDR3 sequence (DNA): TGTGCCAGCAGTTACGGGACAGGGCAGGAGCAGTACTTC.

The V gene is TRBV4-3, the J gene TRBJ2-7; 7 bases are shared with TRBD2. Unmatched junction bases numbered 4, after V lost 0 bases and J lost 2 bases. CDR3 length: 15 amino acids. Per germline, CDR1 LGHNA and CDR2 YSLEER. CDR3 sequence reads: CASSQDLGGTYEQYF. CDR3 DNA sequence: TGCGCCAGCAGCCAAGATTTGGGAGGGACCTACGAGCAGTACTTC.

The V call is TRBV7-2, the J call TRBJ2-7; D is unresolved. The germline V and J ends were trimmed by 5 bases and 7 bases, with 21 bases remaining between them. The CDR3 runs 15 residues. Germline V CDR1 and CDR2: SGHTA, FQGNSA. CDR3 nucleotide sequence: TGTGCCAGCAGCGGCGGATTAGAATGGGTGGGGGAGCAGTACTTC. Encoded protein: CASSGGLEWVGEQYF. The entire variable domain, with the rest obtained from reference TRBV7-2 and TRBJ2-7, is as follows: GAGVSQSPSNKVTEKGKDVELRCDPISGHTALYWYRQSLGQGLEFLIYFQGNSAPDKSGLPSDRFSAERTGGSVSTLTIQRTQQEDSAVYLCASSGGLEWVGEQYFGPGTRLTVT.

This clonotype has more than one count but fewer than ten. This chain links TRBV6-5 with TRBJ2-2; 10 positions agree with TRBD2. V was pared by 0 bases and J by 3 bases, with 7 bases of the junction left unmatched. Germline CDR1 MNHEY, CDR2 SVGAGI. The CDR3 has 18 amino acids. CDR3 bases: TGTGCCAGCAGTTACTCGTGGGTCGGACTAGCGGACACCGGGGAGCTGTTTTTT. As protein: CASSYSWVGLADTGELFF.